This TCR beta chain was sequenced for a study of T-cell reconstitution after alpha-beta-depleted transplantation in children. Findings of the study overall: Some patients showed high day-60 TCRbeta diversity, which derived from surviving recipient T cells and thymic progenitors. Expanded graft clones, several hundred of them, were reportedly the source of alpha-beta T cells about two months after transplant.

This clonotype was picked up a small number of times. Its target is unknown. This CDR3 has 19 residues. Trimming pared 4 bases from V and 2 bases from J, leaving 24 bases between. Looked up from germline, CDR1 is LGHDT and CDR2 is YNNKEL (reference sequence). Unique molecular identifiers were used to barcode this TCRbeta library. TCRdb re-called the PCR reads with MiXCR, one entry per CDR3 protein. The repertoire holds 280,000 or so distinct CDR3 sequences, with 11% as singletons. Specimen: peripheral blood, collected 180 days after TCRalphabeta/CD19-depleted stem cell transplant. This clonotype was obtained from a male patient between 2 and 10 years old who had a stem cell transplant for chronic granulomatous disease, so the T cells may come from the graft donor. This rearrangement joins TRBV3-1 to TRBJ2-1; D perhaps matches TRBD1 (5 bases). This CDR3 reads CASSRYPALTGEAYNEQFF. The CDR3 nucleotides read TGTGCCAGCAGCCGTTATCCTGCACTTACAGGAGAGGCCTACAATGAGCAGTTCTTC.